The clone carrying this T cell receptor (beta chain) was detected ten times or more. No antigen is known for it. This sample's time point: newly diagnosed GD, antithyroid drugs for less than 3 months. RNA from PBMCs was the source of the TCR library. Graves' disease diagnosis used American Thyroid Association guidelines. The data belong to a study of regulatory T cells in long-lasting Graves disease. Arm-PCR of CDR3 regions and iRepertoire HTBI primers were the basis on which TCR beta libraries were built. MiXCR was run by TCRdb on the multiplex PCR reads, yielding one entry per CDR3 protein. Of 520,000 or so distinct CDR3 sequences in the sample, 12% were seen once. General study results and limits: Sample size was small, which may have lowered accuracy.

The CDR3 spans 13 residues. Per germline, CDR1 SNHLY and CDR2 FYNNEI. V lost 4 bases and J lost 5, with 8 bases in between. The same specimen was also included in a second study, on T cells in Graves' hyperthyroidism and ophthalmopathy.

The chain combines TRBV2 with TRBJ2-2; D unresolved. Sequences were derived from peripheral blood mononuclear cells (PBMCs), sampled at new diagnosis, from a patient treated with antithyroid drugs. The TCR originated in a woman aged 25 to 39 with Graves disease. Here the CDR3 reads CASSGVETGELFF. The CDR3 DNA reads TGTGCCAGCAGTGGGGTAGAAACCGGGGAGCTGTTTTTT.